This T cell receptor (beta chain) was sequenced during a study of control samples from healthy donors and cancer patients. Germline V gene data show CDR1 as GTSNPN and CDR2 as SVGIG (reference sequence). Trimming removed 2 bases from V and 4 bases from J, with 8 bases in between. The CDR3 length is 13 residues. Using immunoSEQ multiplex PCR, the repertoire was profiled, and TCRdb retains in-frame clones only, with some absent. The table records roughly 120,000 clones, roughly 90% of them present only once. The TCR comes from a man aged 45-65 years in good health. This chain connects TRBV30 to TRBJ2-2; D ambiguous. The material sequenced was blood. The CDR3 sequence: CAWSPQITGELFF. CDR3 DNA: TGTGCCTGGAGTCCCCAGATCACCGGGGAGCTGTTTTTT. The full variable domain, its missing parts supplied by reference TRBV30 and TRBJ2-2, is SQTIHQWPATLVQPVGSPLSLECTVEGTSNPNLYWYRQAAGRGLQLLFYSVGIGQISSEVPQNLSASRPQDRQFILSSKKLLLSDSGFYLCAWSPQITGELFFGEGSRLTVL.